This TCR beta chain was profiled in a study of identical twins (dated by TCRdb to about 2016). Background for the entire study: To test whether fetal clonotypes persist, the study used deep sequencing on TCR alpha and beta repertoires from monozygotic twins, unrelated adults of various ages, and cord blood. Replicate twin experiments were performed at different times using different library preparation protocols to rule out contamination.

CDR3 length: 14 amino acids, cysteine to phenylalanine. Of the read, only the CDR3 DNA is kept; its 42 bases are in frame from base 1. V is cut by 5 bases and J by 1 base, and the space between the germline ends is 12 bases. As encoded in the germline V gene, CDR1 is SGHTA while CDR2 is FQGNSA. What the authors observed across the whole study: Out-of-frame TCR alpha sharing in monozygotic twins was systematically underestimated by recombination models, whereas sharing between unrelated individuals was in agreement with the recombination models. Abundant cord blood beta clonotypes had fewer insertions, young adult naive repertoires showed a similar but weaker trend, and memory repertoires showed no such trend. Excess twin sharing in beta out-of-frame sequences was weaker because fewer shared sequences lowered the signal-to-noise ratio. Because the same donors could not be followed over many years, the conclusions relied on cross-sectional statistical analysis. Invariant T cells such as MAIT and iNKT could partly confound zero-insertion analyses, although diverse VJ usage argued against such confounding for most clonotypes. Compared with coincidental sharing between unrelated individuals, out-of-frame TCR alpha sequences shared between twins showed an excess of sequences with low generation probability.

The library was produced with 5' RACE. The data were produced on an Illumina HiSeq 2000. Template switching added a universal primer binding site, and the final cDNA carried a unique molecular identifier that allowed TCR cDNA molecules to be counted accurately. Specific primers in the conserved constant-segment region were used to synthesize first-strand cDNA for TCR alpha and beta chains. To control for contamination, each cDNA library was double barcoded with a SMART-Mk sample barcode plus Illumina barcodes. TruSeq adapter sequences along with Illumina sample barcodes were introduced in two successive PCR steps. Sequencing of the TCR alpha and beta cDNA libraries was done on the Illumina HiSeq platform using custom primers. As for how the authors treated the data: Raw reads were processed with MiGEC to extract unique molecular identifiers, and MiXCR was used to determine CDR3 positions. Recombination models were inferred per individual with the repgenHMM and IGoR tools using an EM algorithm. Shared clonotype analysis was performed with the tcR package in R, normalizing sharing by the product of cloneset sizes. Out-of-frame nonproductive sequences were analyzed to study raw recombination free of thymic and clonal selection effects. TCRdb applied fastp at Q25 and MiXCR to the public reads, then kept only in-frame beta chains. CDR3 protein duplicates are merged, each entry listing the most common genes and DNA. The V and J calls come from TCRdb's annotation, not from the publication. This sample lists about 660,000 distinct CDR3 sequences; approximately 9% were detected once. 0.75% to 1% of the sample lies in the top ten.

With respect to this clonotype: Its antigen is still unknown. One base away there is no much larger clone; base qualities are not given.

Only healthy Caucasian donors were included. Three pairs of female monozygotic twins, all aged about 18 to 29 years, made up the twin cohort. The RNA used for TCR libraries was isolated from peripheral blood mononuclear cells. These same records also appear under a second study, on yellow fever vaccine responses in identical twins. That second report states: The T cell response to vaccination in identical twins was reported by the authors to appear partly convergent and partly personalized. The study precisely tracked vaccine-responding T cell clones in identical twins.

This receptor chain uses TRBV7-2 and TRBJ2-7; the D gene could be TRBD1 or TRBD2, each one agreeing over 5 bases. Sequencing input: PBMCs. The sequence derives from a woman under 30 in good health. The DNA reads as follows: TGTGCCAGCAGCCGGGACGTACCTTCCTACGAGCAGTACTTC. It translates as CASSRDVPSYEQYF. Beyond the CDR3, the reference TRBV7-2 and TRBJ2-7 genes provide the residues; the full variable domain reads: GAGVSQSPSNKVTEKGKDVELRCDPISGHTALYWYRQSLGQGLEFLIYFQGNSAPDKSGLPSDRFSAERTGGSVSTLTIQRTQQEDSAVYLCASSRDVPSYEQYFGPGTRLTVT.